Presented here are 30 T cell receptor beta chains from one specimen sequenced in a study of blood T cell repertoires in COVID-19. Repertoires were generated with immunoSEQ multiplex PCR, while TCRdb's copy carries only in-frame clones and drops some. This table has tens of thousands of clones, 80% to 90% appearing once. Sequencing was carried out using peripheral blood. Receptors were obtained from a man in his 70s with acute or convalescent COVID-19.

The rearrangement uses TRBV12-3 or TRBV12-4 and TRBJ1-3; 7 bases are a match to TRBD1. The CDR3 has 13 residues. V shed 6 bases and J 4 bases; nucleotides not matched to a gene: 3. DNA of the CDR3: TGTGCCAGCAGGAGGGGGCTCGGAAACACCATATATTTT. Translation gives CASRRGLGNTIYF.

This clone has more than one count but fewer than ten. The V and J genes are TRBV19 and TRBJ2-3, with TRBD2 matching 7 bases. In germline, CDR1 is LNHDA, CDR2 SQIVND (reference sequence). This CDR3 is 16 amino acids long. J gave up 2 bases and V 5 bases, and 10 bases lay outside the gene matches. CDR3 region: CASSDLQRGTTDTQYF. The CDR3 DNA reads as TGTGCCAGTAGTGACCTCCAGCGGGGTACCACAGATACGCAGTATTTT.

The chain joins TRBV5-4 to TRBJ2-1, with TRBD2 matching over 11 bases. V lost 5 bases, J lost 6 bases, and 10 bases stayed unmatched. This CDR3 comprises 16 residues. The germline V gene has CDR1 SGHNT and CDR2 YYREEE (reference sequence). CDR3 nucleotides: TGTGCCAGCAGTCGGACTAGCGGGTTGCGGGTCAATGAGCAGTTCTTC. This gives the protein CASSRTSGLRVNEQFF.

The V and J genes are TRBV6-6 and TRBJ2-7, with a weak D call TRBD2 (5 bases). CDR3 length equals 14 residues. CDR1 and CDR2 from the germline V gene are MNHNY and SVGAGI (reference sequence). V dropped 2 bases and J dropped 1 base, with 9 bases sitting between them. CDR3 residues: CASSYLDSSYEQYF. CDR3 DNA sequence: TGTGCCAGCAGTTACCTGGACTCGTCCTACGAGCAGTACTTC.

The rearrangement joins TRBV6-5 to TRBJ1-3; TRBD1 aligns across 7 bases. Germline V gives CDR1 MNHEY, CDR2 SVGAGI. This CDR3 contains 15 residues. The V segment lost 4 bases and the J segment 6 bases; nucleotides outside the gene matches: 9. The CDR3: CASSSLQGLSNTIYF. The CDR3 nucleotides read TGTGCCAGCAGTTCGCTACAGGGGTTGTCAAACACCATATATTTT.

This clone was seen a single time. The V call is TRBV29-1, the J call TRBJ1-4; 8 bases fit TRBD1. V lost 6 bases and J lost 7; bases outside the gene matches: 7. Germline CDR1 and CDR2: SQVTM and ANQGSEA. The CDR3 sequence is 13 residues long. DNA for the CDR3: TGCAGCGTGGACCTCGGGACAGGTGAAAAACTGTTTTTT. Protein sequence: CSVDLGTGEKLFF. Full variable domain (rest looked up from reference TRBV29-1 and TRBJ1-4): SAVISQKPSRDICQRGTSLTIQCQVDSQVTMMFWYRQQPGQSLTLIATANQGSEATYESGFVIDKFPISRPNLTFSTLTVSNMSPEDSSIYLCSVDLGTGEKLFFGSGTQLSVL.

The genes are TRBV2 and TRBJ2-5; D may be TRBD1 (6 bases). Per the germline V gene, CDR1 is SNHLY and CDR2 is FYNNEI. V lost 7 bases to trimming and J lost 1 base, with 13 bases between them. The length of the CDR3 is 14 residues. The CDR3 nucleotides are TGTGCCAGCAAGTGGGGGACACCCCAAGAGACCCAGTACTTC. Translation: CASKWGTPQETQYF.

The chain employs TRBV5-1 and TRBJ2-2, with a weak D call TRBD1 (6 bases). V lost 1 base and J lost 3, with 10 bases in between. This CDR3 region has 15 residues. Germline CDR1 and CDR2: SGHRS and YFSETQ. The CDR3 coding sequence is TGCGCCAGCAGCTTGAGGGGGTCGGACACCGGGGAGCTGTTTTTT. Its protein product is CASSLRGSDTGELFF.

This clone has just one count. This chain joins TRBV2 and TRBJ2-7, with a tentative D call TRBD1 (5 bases). Trimming removed 4 bases from V and 6 bases from J, with 10 bases in between. There are 12 residues in the CDR3. Germline CDR1 reads SNHLY; CDR2 reads FYNNEI. CDR3 protein: CASSAGIGEQYF. DNA of the CDR3: TGTGCCAGCAGTGCAGGGATTGGCGAGCAGTACTTC.

The rearrangement uses TRBV13 and TRBJ2-6, with a weak D call TRBD1 (6 bases). V dropped 8 bases and J dropped 0 bases, with 14 bases sitting between them. CDR3 length: 16 residues. Germline V gene data show CDR1 as PRHDT and CDR2 as FYEKMQ (reference sequence). The CDR3 is CASFGQTGSGANVLTF. CDR3 coding DNA: TGTGCCAGCTTTGGACAGACCGGCTCTGGGGCCAACGTCCTGACTTTC.

The chain uses TRBV7-8 and TRBJ2-7; TRBD1 matches at 9 bases. CDR3 size: 14 residues. V shed 5 bases, J shed 4 bases, and the junction held 6 bases outside the gene matches. Germline lookup yields CDR1 SGHVS and CDR2 FQNEAQ. The CDR3 DNA sequence: TGTGCCAGCAGCGCCGGACAGGGGAGATACGAGCAGTACTTC. It specifies CASSAGQGRYEQYF.

CDR3 in DNA: TGTGCCAGCAGTTCCCCCTCTCTAGCGGGAGGTCCTGGGGCCAACGTCCTGACTTTC. Residues: CASSSPSLAGGPGANVLTF. V and J are TRBV28 and TRBJ2-6; 11 bases agree with TRBD2. Germline-derived CDR1 and CDR2 are MDHEN and SYDVKM. The CDR3 is 19 amino acids. The junction had 10 bases not matched to a gene; V was cut back by 4 bases and J by 2 bases.

The V call is TRBV11-3, the J call TRBJ2-2, with D perhaps TRBD2 (5 bases). Per germline, CDR1 SGHNT and CDR2 YENEEA. The CDR3 consists of 13 residues. Between the trimmed V and J ends, which lost 8 bases and 3 bases, there was a span of 10 bases. The CDR3 protein is CASRGGYTGELFF. CDR3 coding DNA: TGTGCCAGCCGCGGCGGGTACACCGGGGAGCTGTTTTTT.

This chain connects TRBV18 to TRBJ1-1; D gene unclear. The V gene lost 6 bases and the J gene lost 1 base, with 9 bases spanning the gap. The germline gives CDR1 KGHSH, CDR2 LQKENI. This CDR3 comprises 13 residues. The CDR3 is CASSMTTNTEAFF. The DNA of the CDR3 is TGTGCCAGCTCGATGACAACGAACACTGAAGCTTTCTTT.

The CDR3 sequence: CASSLQGAGTEAFF. CDR3 DNA: TGTGCCAGCAGCCTCCAGGGGGCTGGCACTGAAGCTTTCTTT. The gene calls are TRBV7-2 and TRBJ1-1; 8 bases map to TRBD1. The V segment lost 5 bases and the J segment 4 bases; nucleotides outside the gene matches: 6. The germline gives CDR1 SGHTA, CDR2 FQGNSA. CDR3 size: 14 residues.

The genes are TRBV9 and TRBJ1-2; tentative D call: TRBD1 (5 bases). V gave up 2 bases and J gave up 5 bases, with 19 bases separating them. Germline values: CDR1 SGDLS, CDR2 YYNGEE. The CDR3 loop spans 16 amino acids. CDR3 region: CASSVQGLPLGYGYTF. The CDR3 DNA is TGTGCCAGCAGCGTTCAGGGACTTCCTCTAGGATATGGCTACACCTTC.

J is TRBJ2-3 and V is TRBV24-1; no reliable D call. V lost 5 bases to trimming and J lost 5 bases, with 4 bases between them. There are 11 residues in the CDR3. Germline CDR1 KGHDR, CDR2 SFDVKD. This CDR3 is CATSVRDTQYF. In nucleotides, the CDR3 is TGTGCCACCAGTGTCCGAGATACGCAGTATTTT.

This clone was recorded a few times. The V gene is TRBV7-9, the J gene TRBJ2-7, with 7 bases identical to TRBD1. V shed 5 bases, J shed 0 bases, and the junction held 4 bases outside the gene matches. This CDR3 has 14 residues. Germline-derived CDR1 and CDR2 are SEHNR and FQNEAQ (reference sequence). CDR3 residues: CASSLTGASYEQYF. The CDR3 DNA sequence: TGTGCCAGCAGCCTCACAGGGGCCTCCTACGAGCAGTACTTC. The full variable domain, with the rest looked up from reference TRBV7-9 and TRBJ2-7, is DTGVSQNPRHKITKRGQNVTFRCDPISEHNRLYWYRQTLGQGPEFLTYFQNEAQLEKSRLLSDRFSAERPKGSFSTLEIQRTEQGDSAMYLCASSLTGASYEQYFGPGTRLTVT.

This clone was seen a handful of times. The chain employs TRBV5-4 and TRBJ2-1; TRBD1 aligns across 9 bases. The germline V gene encodes CDR1 SGHNT and CDR2 YYREEE (reference sequence). V lost 3 bases, J lost 7 bases, and 5 bases stayed unmatched. The CDR3 has 14 residues. The CDR3 bases are TGTGCCAGCAGCTCACCGGGACAGGGAAATGAGCAGTTCTTC. Amino acids: CASSSPGQGNEQFF.

The chain uses TRBV5-4 and TRBJ1-3, with 7 bases identical to TRBD1. Germline V gives CDR1 SGHNT, CDR2 YYREEE (reference sequence). V shed 4 bases, J shed 0 bases, and the junction held 4 bases outside the gene matches. There are 15 residues in the CDR3. The CDR3, as DNA: TGTGCCAGCAGCCCAGGGACAGCCTCTGGAAACACCATATATTTT. Protein sequence: CASSPGTASGNTIYF.

The chain uses TRBV18 and TRBJ1-1; no clear D. CDR1 is KGHSH, CDR2 LQKENI, per germline. This CDR3 contains 14 residues. Trimming removed 2 bases from V and 1 base from J, with 8 bases in between. Written as DNA, the CDR3 is TGTGCCAGCTCACCATGGGCAGGGAACACTGAAGCTTTCTTT. Amino acid sequence: CASSPWAGNTEAFF.

The chain employs TRBV19 and TRBJ1-2; no clear D gene. Germline CDR1 reads LNHDA; CDR2 reads SQIVND (reference sequence). Trimming took off 3 bases at V and 8 bases at J, with 13 bases between the two ends. The CDR3 extends over 13 amino acids. CDR3 region: CASSMDPTGGYTF. In nucleotides, the CDR3 is TGTGCCAGTAGTATGGACCCGACGGGAGGCTACACCTTC.

The chain couples TRBV18 to TRBJ1-1; D is undetermined. Germline CDR1 is KGHSH and CDR2 is LQKENI. The CDR3 consists of 13 residues. V was shortened by 4 bases and J by 3 bases, with 9 bases between the two germline ends. The CDR3 region has the DNA TGTGCCAGCTCACTCTCACGGGACACTGAAGCTTTCTTT. Translation: CASSLSRDTEAFF. The whole variable domain, remainder taken from reference TRBV18 and TRBJ1-1, is NAGVMQNPRHLVRRRGQEARLRCSPMKGHSHVYWYRQLPEEGLKFMVYLQKENIIDESGMPKERFSAEFPKEGPSILRIQQVVRGDSAAYFCASSLSRDTEAFFGQGTRLTVV.

As DNA, the CDR3 is TGTGCCAGCAGTAGCCGGGACATCCAAGAGACCCAGTACTTC. Translation gives CASSSRDIQETQYF. The chain combines TRBV6-6 with TRBJ2-5; perhaps TRBD1 as D (6 bases). The germline V gene has CDR1 MNHNY and CDR2 SVGAGI (reference sequence). V was cut by 5 bases and J by 1 base, with 11 bases left in between. The CDR3 is made up of 14 amino acids.

The rearrangement uses TRBV5-1 and TRBJ1-3, with D tentatively TRBD1 (6 bases). Deletions cut 6 bases from V and 0 bases from J, with 19 bases between. Germline V gives CDR1 SGHRS, CDR2 YFSETQ. The CDR3 consists of 17 residues. CDR3 sequence reads: CASTSGQRKSSGNTIYF. The CDR3 coding sequence is TGCGCCAGCACCAGCGGACAGCGAAAGAGCTCTGGAAACACCATATATTTT.

The chain carries TRBV10-2 and TRBJ1-1; D unclear. The V gene's germline CDR1 is WSHSY and CDR2 SAAADI. This CDR3 is built from 11 residues. Trimming left V 7 bases short and J 7 bases short, with 10 bases between. The CDR3 sequence: CASTMGSEAFF. The CDR3 DNA follows: TGCGCCAGCACTATGGGCAGTGAAGCTTTCTTT.

This clone was counted once. V is TRBV5-4 and J is TRBJ1-1; perhaps TRBD1 as D (5 bases). Germline CDR1 reads SGHNT; CDR2 reads YYREEE (reference sequence). This CDR3 has 14 amino acids. V lost 4 bases and J lost 1, with 11 bases in between. Written as DNA, the CDR3 is TGTGCCAGCAGCGGACCCCAGGGGAACACTGAAGCTTTCTTT. Its protein is CASSGPQGNTEAFF.

The V call is TRBV4-3, the J call TRBJ2-7; D is possibly TRBD2 (5 bases). From germline, CDR1 is LGHNA and CDR2 YSLEER. Trimming pared 0 bases from V and 9 bases from J, leaving 15 bases between. The CDR3 totals 14 residues. For the CDR3, the DNA is TGCGCCAGCAGCCAAGATCTGGGAGCCTTCGGGCAGTACTTC. Residues: CASSQDLGAFGQYF.

This clone was seen a handful of times. V and J are TRBV5-6 and TRBJ1-1; TRBD1 is a possible D gene (6 bases). This CDR3 contains 16 residues. The V end lost 4 bases, the J end lost 0 bases, and 16 bases lay between the germline ends. Germline assignment: CDR1 SGHDT and CDR2 YYEEEE. The CDR3 coding sequence is TGTGCCAGCAGCAGACGGACAGAGCGCATGAACACTGAAGCTTTCTTT. Amino acid sequence: CASSRRTERMNTEAFF.

This chain links TRBV6-5 with TRBJ2-3; TRBD1 might be the D (6 bases). CDR3 size: 16 residues. The germline V and J ends were trimmed by 3 bases and 2 bases, with 15 bases remaining between them. CDR1 is MNHEY and CDR2 is SVGAGI in the germline V gene. CDR3 sequence (DNA): TGTGCCAGCAGTTATTCGGGCGCAGGGGCCACAGATACGCAGTATTTT. Its translation: CASSYSGAGATDTQYF.